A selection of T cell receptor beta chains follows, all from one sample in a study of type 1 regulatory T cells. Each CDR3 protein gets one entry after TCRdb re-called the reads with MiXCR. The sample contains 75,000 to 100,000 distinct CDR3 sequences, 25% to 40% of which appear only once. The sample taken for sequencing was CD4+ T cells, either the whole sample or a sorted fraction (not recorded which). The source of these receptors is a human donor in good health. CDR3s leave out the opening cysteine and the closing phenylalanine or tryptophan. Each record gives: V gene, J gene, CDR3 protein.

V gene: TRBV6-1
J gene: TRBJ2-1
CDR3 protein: ASSPTGGGKRFGVQF

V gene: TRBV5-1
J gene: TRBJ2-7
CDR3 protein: ASGRGDVEFGEQY

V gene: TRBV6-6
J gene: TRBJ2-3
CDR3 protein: ASSYWTSGTDTQY

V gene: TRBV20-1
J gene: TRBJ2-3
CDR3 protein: SARPARGRRTDTQY

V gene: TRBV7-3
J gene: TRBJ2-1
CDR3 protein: ASSLNSGEQF

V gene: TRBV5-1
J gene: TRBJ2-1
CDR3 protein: ASRGGSDEQF

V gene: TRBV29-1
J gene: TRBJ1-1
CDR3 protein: SVAIMNTEAF

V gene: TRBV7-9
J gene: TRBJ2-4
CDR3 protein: ASSSPGAGGQNIQY

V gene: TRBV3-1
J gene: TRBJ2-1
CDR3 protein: ASSQGMGDEQF

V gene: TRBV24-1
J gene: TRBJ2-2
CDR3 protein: ATSDLPWANTGELF

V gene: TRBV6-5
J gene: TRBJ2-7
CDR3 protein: ASRLDSSYEQY

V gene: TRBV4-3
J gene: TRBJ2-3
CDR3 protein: ASSPGPTDTQY

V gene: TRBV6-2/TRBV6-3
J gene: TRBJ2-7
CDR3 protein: ASSYSISGRGSYEQY

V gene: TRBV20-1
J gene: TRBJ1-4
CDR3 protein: SARMGQGVKLF

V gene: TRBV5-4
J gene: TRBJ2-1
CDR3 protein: ASRTTGGYNEQF

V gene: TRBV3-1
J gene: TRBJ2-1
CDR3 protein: ASSATGASYNEQF

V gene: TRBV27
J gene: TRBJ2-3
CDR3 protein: ASSLLEGTDTQY

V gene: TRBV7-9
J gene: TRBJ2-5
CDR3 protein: ASSLDGSGGETQY

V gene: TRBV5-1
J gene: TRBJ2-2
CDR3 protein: ASSSNNIANTGELF

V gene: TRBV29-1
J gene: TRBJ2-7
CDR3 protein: SVGQSSYEQY

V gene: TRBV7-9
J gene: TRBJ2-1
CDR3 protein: ASSLGPWGQNNEQF

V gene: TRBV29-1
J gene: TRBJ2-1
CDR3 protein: SVEALAGVDEQF

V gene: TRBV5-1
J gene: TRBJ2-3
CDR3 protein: ASSAGLSVTDTQY

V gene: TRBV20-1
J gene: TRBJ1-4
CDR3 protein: SARDPTGANEKLF

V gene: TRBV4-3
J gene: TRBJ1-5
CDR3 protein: ASSQEWTDNQPQH

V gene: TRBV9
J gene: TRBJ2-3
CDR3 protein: ASSVVSGDTQY

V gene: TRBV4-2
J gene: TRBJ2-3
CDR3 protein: ASSQDAGDTDTQY

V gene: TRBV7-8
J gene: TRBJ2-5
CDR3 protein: ASSSIQGKGETQY

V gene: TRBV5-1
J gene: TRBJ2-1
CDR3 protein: ASSLGASGNNEQF

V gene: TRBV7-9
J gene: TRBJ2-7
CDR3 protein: ASSFDREEDEQY

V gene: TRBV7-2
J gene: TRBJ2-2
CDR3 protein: ASSFQTSGRAGELF

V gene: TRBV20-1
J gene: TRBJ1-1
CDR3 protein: SAHGTNTEAF

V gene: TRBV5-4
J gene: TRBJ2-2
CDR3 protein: ASSLADSRNTGELF

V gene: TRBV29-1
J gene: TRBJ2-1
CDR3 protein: SVDRGSNEQF

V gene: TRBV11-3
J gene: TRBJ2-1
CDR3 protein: ASSPPGTGYNEQF

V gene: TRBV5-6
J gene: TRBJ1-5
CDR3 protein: ASSRIGDSDQPQH

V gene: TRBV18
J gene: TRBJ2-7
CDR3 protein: ASSLRRSGLEQY

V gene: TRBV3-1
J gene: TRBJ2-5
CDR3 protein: ASSHHGPRETQY

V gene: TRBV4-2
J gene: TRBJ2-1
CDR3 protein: ASSQAAGTGGNEQF

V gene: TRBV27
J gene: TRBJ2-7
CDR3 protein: ASSSSSGKYEQY

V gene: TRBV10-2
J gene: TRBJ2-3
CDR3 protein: ARLAGETDTQY

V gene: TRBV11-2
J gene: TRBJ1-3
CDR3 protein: ASSASGGLVTIY

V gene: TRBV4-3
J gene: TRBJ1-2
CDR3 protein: ASSARGGFYGYT

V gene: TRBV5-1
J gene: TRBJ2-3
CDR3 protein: ASSPGQGAFSTQY

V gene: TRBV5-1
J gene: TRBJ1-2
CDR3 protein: ASSDTPNYGYT

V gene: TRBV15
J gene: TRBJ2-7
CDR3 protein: APAVLLDSYEQY

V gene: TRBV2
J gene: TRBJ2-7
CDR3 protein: ASSETGQGTYEQY

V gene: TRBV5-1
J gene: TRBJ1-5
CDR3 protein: ASSIDSNQPQH

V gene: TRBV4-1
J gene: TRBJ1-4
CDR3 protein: ASSQGGLRAGVGNEKLF

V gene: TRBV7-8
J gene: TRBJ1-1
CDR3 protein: ASSTHTGGGTEAF

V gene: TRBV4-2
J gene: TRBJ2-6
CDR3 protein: ASSQDREHGANVLT

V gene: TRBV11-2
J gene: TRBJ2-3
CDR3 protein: ASSSIRSGRAQY

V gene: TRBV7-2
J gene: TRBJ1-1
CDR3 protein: ASSQNRGVTEAF

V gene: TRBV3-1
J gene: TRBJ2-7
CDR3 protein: ASSPRQNYEQY

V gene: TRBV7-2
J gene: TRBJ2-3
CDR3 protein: ASSFSTDTQY

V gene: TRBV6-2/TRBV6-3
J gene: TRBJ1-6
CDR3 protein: ATTGTGRLPLH

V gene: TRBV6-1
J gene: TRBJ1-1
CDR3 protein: ASSERGRNTEAF

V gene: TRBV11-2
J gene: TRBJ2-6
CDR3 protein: ASSLDRAGANVLT

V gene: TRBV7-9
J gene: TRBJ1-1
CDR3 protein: ASRVTGDQGRTEAF

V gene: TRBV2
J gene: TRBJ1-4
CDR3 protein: ASSLSRQTNEKLF